This T cell receptor (beta chain) originates from a study of shared clonotypes between healthy human individuals. For the study at large: The donor pool was made up of a couple of women and three men aged 18 to 49. Findings of the study overall: It was the few donors that limited the genetic and exposure-history diversity represented. Shared clonotypes: roughly 4.5% naive CD4, around 4% naive CD8, about 2.5% memory CD4, about 0.41% memory CD8.

Naive CD8 cells lacked CD45RO, underwent positive selection for CCR7 and left out terminally differentiated effector memory CD45RA+ cells. The length of the CDR3 is 14 residues. Unmatched junction bases numbered 7, after V lost 6 bases and J lost 3 bases. Germline-derived CDR1 and CDR2 are SNHLY and FYNNEI. The test was conducted at deep level. Sequenced by immunoSEQ multiplex PCR; TCRdb stores in-frame clones only, minus some. Of hundreds of thousands of clones listed, around 96% were seen once; the top ten hold approximately 0.12%. Concerning this clone itself: Its antigen is currently unknown.

The sample taken for sequencing was naive CD8+ T cells sorted from blood. This TCR derives from a woman in her twenties or thirties in good health. The rearrangement links TRBV2 to TRBJ1-1; 7 bases agree with TRBD1. CDR3 coding DNA: TGTGCCAGCAGGAAACAGGGGATGGACACTGAAGCTTTCTTT. This translates into CASRKQGMDTEAFF.